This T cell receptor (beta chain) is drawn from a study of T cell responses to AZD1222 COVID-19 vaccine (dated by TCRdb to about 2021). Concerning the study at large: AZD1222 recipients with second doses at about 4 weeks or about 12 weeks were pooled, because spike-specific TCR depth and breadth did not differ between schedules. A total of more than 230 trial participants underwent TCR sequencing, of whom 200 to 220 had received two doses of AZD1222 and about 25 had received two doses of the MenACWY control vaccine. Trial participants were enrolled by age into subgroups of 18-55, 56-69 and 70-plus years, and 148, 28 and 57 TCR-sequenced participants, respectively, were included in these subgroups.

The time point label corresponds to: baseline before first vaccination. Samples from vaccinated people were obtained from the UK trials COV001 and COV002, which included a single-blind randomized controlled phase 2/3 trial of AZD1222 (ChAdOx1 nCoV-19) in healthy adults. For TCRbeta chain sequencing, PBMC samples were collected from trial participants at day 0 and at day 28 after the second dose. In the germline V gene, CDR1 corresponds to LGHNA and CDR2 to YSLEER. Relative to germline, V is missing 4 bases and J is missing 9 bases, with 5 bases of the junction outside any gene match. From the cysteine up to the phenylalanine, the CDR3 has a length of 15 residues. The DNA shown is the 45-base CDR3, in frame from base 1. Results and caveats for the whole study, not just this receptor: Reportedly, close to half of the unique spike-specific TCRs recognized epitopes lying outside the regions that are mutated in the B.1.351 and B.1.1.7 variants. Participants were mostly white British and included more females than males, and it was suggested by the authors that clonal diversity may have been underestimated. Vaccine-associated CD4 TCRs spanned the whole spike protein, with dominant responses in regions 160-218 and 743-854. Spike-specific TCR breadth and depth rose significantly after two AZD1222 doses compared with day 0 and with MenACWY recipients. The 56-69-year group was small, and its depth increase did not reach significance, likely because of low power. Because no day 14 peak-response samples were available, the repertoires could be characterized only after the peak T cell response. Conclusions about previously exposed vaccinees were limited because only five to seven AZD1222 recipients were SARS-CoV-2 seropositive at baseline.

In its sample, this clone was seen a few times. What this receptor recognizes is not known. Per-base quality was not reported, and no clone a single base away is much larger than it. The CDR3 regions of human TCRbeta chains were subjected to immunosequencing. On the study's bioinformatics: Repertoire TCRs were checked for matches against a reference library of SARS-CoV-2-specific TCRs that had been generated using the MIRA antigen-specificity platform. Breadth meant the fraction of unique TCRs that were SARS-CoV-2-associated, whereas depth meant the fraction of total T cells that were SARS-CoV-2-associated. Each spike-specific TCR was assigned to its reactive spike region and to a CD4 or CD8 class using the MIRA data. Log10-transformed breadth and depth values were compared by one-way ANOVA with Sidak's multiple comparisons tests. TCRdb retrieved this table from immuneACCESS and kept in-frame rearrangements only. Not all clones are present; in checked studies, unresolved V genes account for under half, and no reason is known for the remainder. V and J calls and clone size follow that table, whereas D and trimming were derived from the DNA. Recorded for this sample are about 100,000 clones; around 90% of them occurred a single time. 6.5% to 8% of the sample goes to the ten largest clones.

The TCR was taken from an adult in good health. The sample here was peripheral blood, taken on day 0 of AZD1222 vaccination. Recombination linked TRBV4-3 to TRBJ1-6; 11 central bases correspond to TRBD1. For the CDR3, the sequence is CASSRIGTGGSPLHF. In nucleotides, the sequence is TGCGCCAGCAGCCGTATCGGGACAGGGGGTTCACCCCTCCACTTT.